Listed below are T cell receptor beta chains from one sample, sequenced in a study of CD8 T cells in Susac syndrome. TCRdb re-analysed the immunoSEQ multiplex PCR reads in MiXCR, keeping a single row per CDR3 protein. Among roughly 60,000 distinct CDR3 sequences listed, more than 80% were seen once. Input material: CD8+ T cells from PBMCs. The receptors derive from a human donor in good health. Each CDR3 is given with its conserved first and last residue. The D gene is left open where the match is weak. Only part of the rows carry a size: once, few, many, or a class if the clone is expanded.

clone_size d_call j_call v_call cdr3_nt cdr3_aa
. . TRBJ2-7 TRBV6-2/TRBV6-3 TGTGCCACCGGGGTCGGATTATGGACCTACGAGCAGTACTTC CATGVGLWTYEQYF
once . TRBJ1-2 TRBV27 TGTGCCAGCAGTTCATCTGCTCTAGTAGGTGGCTACACCTTC CASSSSALVGGYTF
. TRBD2 TRBJ2-2 TRBV7-8 TGTGCCAGCAGCTTCCCGACTAGCGGGGGTTCGAACACCGGGGAGCTGTTTTTT CASSFPTSGGSNTGELFF
. . TRBJ1-4 TRBV11-2 TGTGCCAGCAGTTTCAGGGCAGGTGATGAAAAACTGTTTTTT CASSFRAGDEKLFF
. . TRBJ1-3 TRBV5-4 TGTGCCAGCAGCTTGGGGGTGGAATTCTCTGGAAACACCATATATTTT CASSLGVEFSGNTIYF
. TRBD1 TRBJ1-4 TRBV7-9 TGTGCCAGCAGTTTTCAGGGGGCAACTAATGAAAAACTGTTTTTT CASSFQGATNEKLFF
. . TRBJ1-1 TRBV6-6 TGTGCCAGCAGTTACTCGTCCCAGAGGAGTGACACTGAAGCTTTCTTT CASSYSSQRSDTEAFF
. TRBD1 TRBJ2-1 TRBV15 TGTGCCACCAGCAGAGATCGGGACAGAGGTTACAATGAGCAGTTCTTC CATSRDRDRGYNEQFF
. . TRBJ2-7 TRBV29-1 TGCAGCGTGGGACCGGGTACCTACGAGCAGTACTTC CSVGPGTYEQYF
. . TRBJ2-7 TRBV18 TGTGCCAGCTCACCAGCGACTGACTACGAGCAGTACTTC CASSPATDYEQYF
once TRBD1 TRBJ1-5 TRBV6-5 TGTGCCAGCAGGAAGACAGGGGGGAGCAATCAGCCCCAGCATTTT CASRKTGGSNQPQHF
. . TRBJ1-5 TRBV12-5 TGTGCTAGTGGGAGGACACTCAATCAGCCCCAGCATTTT CASGRTLNQPQHF
. TRBD1 TRBJ1-1 TRBV20-1 TGCAGTGCAGGGACAGTGATGAACACTGAAGCTTTCTTT CSAGTVMNTEAFF
. . TRBJ2-7 TRBV9 TGTGCCAGCAGCGTAGGCGACAACTACGAGCAGTACTTC CASSVGDNYEQYF
. . TRBJ2-7 TRBV29-1 TGCAGCATCCGGGTGGACTTCTCCTACGAGCAGTACTTC CSIRVDFSYEQYF
. . TRBJ1-2 TRBV7-6 TGTGCCAGCAGCTCAGATAACTGGAAGGGGGTCGTCTATGGCTACACCTTC CASSSDNWKGVVYGYTF
. . TRBJ1-1 TRBV9 TGTGCCAGCAGCGTAGGAGACACGAACACTGAAGCTTTCTTT CASSVGDTNTEAFF
. TRBD2 TRBJ2-1 TRBV6-2/TRBV6-3 TGTGCCAGCAGTTACTCGATATTAGCGGGGCGCGAAAATGAGCAGTTCTTC CASSYSILAGRENEQFF
. . TRBJ2-7 TRBV25-1 TGTGCCAGCAGTGTGGGCCTTCGCTCCTACGAGCAGTACTTC CASSVGLRSYEQYF
. . TRBJ2-1 TRBV11-2 TGTGCCAGCAGCCGGACAGTAACCGATGAGCAGTTCTTC CASSRTVTDEQFF
. . TRBJ1-2 TRBV12-3/TRBV12-4 TGTGCCAGCAGTTTAATTCCCCCGGGGGGCTATGGCTACACCTTC CASSLIPPGGYGYTF
. . TRBJ1-1 TRBV5-1 TGCGCCAGCAGACTTCAAGGGGAATTGAACACTGAAGCTTTCTTT CASRLQGELNTEAFF
. . TRBJ1-1 TRBV12-3/TRBV12-4 TGTGCCAGCAGTCCCCGGTTCACTGAAGCTTTCTTT CASSPRFTEAFF
. . TRBJ1-1 TRBV6-2/TRBV6-3 TGTGCCAGCAGTTACTCGATCAGCCTCAAGACAGCCGGGACTGAAGCTTTCTTT CASSYSISLKTAGTEAFF
. . TRBJ1-1 TRBV20-1 TGCAGTGGGTTGGGGCTTGAAGCTTTCTTT CSGLGLEAFF
. . TRBJ2-3 TRBV5-1 TGCGCCAGCAGCTTTCTACTGGGCGACGGAGATACGCAGTATTTT CASSFLLGDGDTQYF
once TRBD1 TRBJ1-4 TRBV6-5 TGTGCCATCTCCGACAGGGCTAATGAAAAACTGTTTTTT CAISDRANEKLFF
. . TRBJ1-2 TRBV19 TGTGCCGTAAATCCCGGGACGGTTGGAGGCTACACCTTC CAVNPGTVGGYTF
. TRBD1 TRBJ1-1 TRBV6-2/TRBV6-3 TGTGCCAGCACGGGGACAGCCTCCGTATCCGAAGCTTTCTTT CASTGTASVSEAFF
. . TRBJ2-7 TRBV12-3/TRBV12-4 TGTGCCAGCAGTTTAAGTCCCCTCTACGAGCAGTACTTC CASSLSPLYEQYF
. . TRBJ2-3 TRBV12-3/TRBV12-4 TGTGCCAGCAAACCTCCTGCCCTAGCAGCGCAGAATACGCAGTATTTT CASKPPALAAQNTQYF
. TRBD1 TRBJ2-6 TRBV12-3/TRBV12-4 TGTGCCAGCAGCAGTCAGGGGGCTGGGGCCAACGTCCTGACTTTC CASSSQGAGANVLTF
. . TRBJ2-3 TRBV25-1 TGTGCCAGCAGTCCTCGTCGGTCCCCACAAGATACGCAGTATTTT CASSPRRSPQDTQYF
. TRBD1 TRBJ1-1 TRBV7-6 TGTGCCAGCAGCTTAGATTATGGGGGACAGAGTGAAGCTTTCTTT CASSLDYGGQSEAFF
. TRBD1 TRBJ1-2 TRBV28 TGTGCCAGCACTCATACGGGACAGATCCATGGCTACACCTTC CASTHTGQIHGYTF
. . TRBJ2-1 TRBV13 TGTGCCAGCAGCCAAGGGACTTACGAGCAGTTCTTC CASSQGTYEQFF
. . TRBJ2-5 TRBV7-6 TGTGCCAGCAGCGACCCAAGGGATCTCAGCGGACAAGAGACCCAGTACTTC CASSDPRDLSGQETQYF
. TRBD1 TRBJ2-7 TRBV6-1 TGTGCCAGCAGTGAAACCCGGGACAGGGGGCAGTACGAGCAGTACTTC CASSETRDRGQYEQYF
. . TRBJ1-2 TRBV27 TGTGCCAGCAGTTTTGGTAGGGGCGGGGGCTACACCTTC CASSFGRGGGYTF
. TRBD1 TRBJ1-1 TRBV6-5 TGTGCCAGCAGTTACTCGTTTGGACAGGGGAGGCCCACTGAAGCTTTCTTT CASSYSFGQGRPTEAFF